This T cell receptor (beta chain) is drawn from a study of blood T cell repertoires in COVID-19. Exposed study participants had met a COVID-19 case within 2 weeks before entry. The assay was immunoSEQ multiplex PCR, and TCRdb's table has in-frame clones only and misses some. The repertoire holds approximately 380,000 clones, approximately 91% seen once, with just over 0.85% in the top ten. This CDR3 comprises 15 residues. Germline loops: CDR1 SGHTS, CDR2 YDEGEE. With 1 base removed from V and 4 bases from J, the gap between germline ends came to 14 bases. The sequenced material came from PBMCs or T cells enriched from blood (not recorded which). This TCR was sampled from a woman between 40 and 55 years old who had been exposed to COVID-19. The V gene is TRBV5-8, the J gene TRBJ1-2; D possibly corresponds to TRBD1 (5 bases). The CDR3 sequence is CASSLRQGGGYGYTF. DNA for the CDR3: TGTGCCAGCAGCTTGAGGCAGGGAGGAGGCTATGGCTACACCTTC.